The table lists the clone carrying this TCR beta chain with a few counts. Its matching antigen is unknown. TCRdb passed the RT-PCR reads through MiXCR, listing each CDR3 protein once. The profile shows approximately 16,000 distinct CDR3 sequences, roughly four fifths of them singletons. The sample originates from a study of yellow fever vaccine responses in identical twins. Study-wide results and caveats: Twins' vaccine T cell responses reportedly seemed partly convergent and partly personalized.

This CDR3 comprises 17 residues. Per the germline V gene, CDR1 is SGHVS and CDR2 is FNYEAQ. V dropped 3 bases and J dropped 3; count of bases not matched to a gene: 9. This rearrangement joins TRBV7-6 to TRBJ2-7; 12 nucleotides line up with TRBD1. The TCR was taken from a woman between 18 and 29 years old who received the yellow fever vaccine. This sample comprised T cells from blood (PBMCs), unsorted or a sorted subset (not recorded which), obtained before or after yellow fever vaccination (not recorded which). CDR3 sequence: CASSFPGTGGEDYEQYF. CDR3 DNA sequence: TGTGCCAGCAGCTTTCCCGGGACAGGGGGCGAAGACTACGAGCAGTACTTC.